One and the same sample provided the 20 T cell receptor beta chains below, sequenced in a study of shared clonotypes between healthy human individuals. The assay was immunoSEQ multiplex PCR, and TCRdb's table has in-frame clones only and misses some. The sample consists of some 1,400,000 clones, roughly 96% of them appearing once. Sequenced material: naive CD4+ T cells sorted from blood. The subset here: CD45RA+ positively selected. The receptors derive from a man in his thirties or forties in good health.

In DNA, the CDR3 is TGTGCCACCAGCAGAGCGGGCGGGACTAGCGCCATGTACGAGCAGTACTTC. It specifies CATSRAGGTSAMYEQYF. This sequence joins TRBV15 and TRBJ2-7; 10 positions agree with TRBD2. J was trimmed by 4 bases and V by 1 base; bases with no gene match: 10. CDR1 and CDR2 from the germline V gene are LNHNV and YYDKDF (reference sequence). The CDR3 extends over 17 amino acids. The complete variable domain, with remaining parts taken from reference TRBV15 and TRBJ2-7, reads DAMVIQNPRYQVTQFGKPVTLSCSQTLNHNVMYWYQQKSSQAPKLLFHYYDKDFNNEADTPDNFQSRRPNTSFCFLDIRSPGLGDTAMYLCATSRAGGTSAMYEQYFGPGTRLTVT.

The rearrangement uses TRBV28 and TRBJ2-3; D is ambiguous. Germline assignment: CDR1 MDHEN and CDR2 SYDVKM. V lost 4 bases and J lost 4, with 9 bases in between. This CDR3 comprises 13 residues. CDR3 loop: CASSSPLPDTQYF. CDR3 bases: TGTGCCAGCAGTTCCCCCCTGCCAGATACGCAGTATTTT. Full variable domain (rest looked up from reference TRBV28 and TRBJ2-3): DVKVTQSSRYLVKRTGEKVFLECVQDMDHENMFWYRQDPGLGLRLIYFSYDVKMKEKGDIPEGYSVSREKKERFSLILESASTNQTSMYLCASSSPLPDTQYFGPGTRLTVL.

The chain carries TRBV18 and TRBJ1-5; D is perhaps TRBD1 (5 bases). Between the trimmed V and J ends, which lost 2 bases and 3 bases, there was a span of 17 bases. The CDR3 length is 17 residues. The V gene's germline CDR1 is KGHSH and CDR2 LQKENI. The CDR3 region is CASSPTQGGGYNQPQHF. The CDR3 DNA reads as TGTGCCAGCTCACCAACCCAGGGAGGAGGTTACAATCAGCCCCAGCATTTT.

CDR3 amino acids: CASSYRTSYTDTQYF. The CDR3 bases are TGTGCCAGCAGCTACCGGACTAGCTACACAGATACGCAGTATTTT. This chain links TRBV13 with TRBJ2-3; 8 nucleotides agree with TRBD2. Germline loops: CDR1 PRHDT, CDR2 FYEKMQ (reference sequence). V lost 4 bases, J lost 2 bases, and 5 bases stayed unmatched. CDR3 length: 15 residues.

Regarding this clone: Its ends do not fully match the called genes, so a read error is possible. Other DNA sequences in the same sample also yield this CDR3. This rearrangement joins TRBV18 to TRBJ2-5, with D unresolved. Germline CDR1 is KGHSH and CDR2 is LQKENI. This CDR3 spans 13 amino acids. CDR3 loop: CASSPRVQETQYF. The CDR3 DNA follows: TGTGCCAGTTCACCACGAGTCCAAGAGACCCAGTACTTC.

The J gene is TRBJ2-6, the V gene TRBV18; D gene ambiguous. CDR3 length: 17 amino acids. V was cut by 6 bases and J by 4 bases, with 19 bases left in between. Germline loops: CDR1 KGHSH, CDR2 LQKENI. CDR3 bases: TGTGCCAGCTCCCCGCTGGGCCCGCAGGCAGGGGCCAACGTCCTGACTTTC. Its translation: CASSPLGPQAGANVLTF.

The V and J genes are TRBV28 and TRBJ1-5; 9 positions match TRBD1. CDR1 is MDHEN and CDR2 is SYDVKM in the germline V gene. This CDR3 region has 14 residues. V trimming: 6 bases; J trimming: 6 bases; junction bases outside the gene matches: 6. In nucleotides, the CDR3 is TGTGCCAGCAGACAGACAGGGGGACTTCAGCCCCAGCATTTT. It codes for CASRQTGGLQPQHF.

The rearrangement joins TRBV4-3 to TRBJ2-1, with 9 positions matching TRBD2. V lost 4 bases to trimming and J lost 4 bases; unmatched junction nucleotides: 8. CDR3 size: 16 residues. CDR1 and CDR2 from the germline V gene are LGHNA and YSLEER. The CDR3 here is CASSPIAGVRYNEQFF. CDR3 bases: TGCGCCAGCAGCCCTATAGCGGGAGTTCGGTACAATGAGCAGTTCTTC.

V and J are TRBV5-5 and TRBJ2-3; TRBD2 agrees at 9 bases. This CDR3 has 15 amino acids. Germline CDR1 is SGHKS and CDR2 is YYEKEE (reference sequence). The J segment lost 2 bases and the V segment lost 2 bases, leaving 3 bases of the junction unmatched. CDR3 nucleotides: TGTGCCAGCAGCTTACTAGCGGGTTCCACAGATACGCAGTATTTT. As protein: CASSLLAGSTDTQYF.

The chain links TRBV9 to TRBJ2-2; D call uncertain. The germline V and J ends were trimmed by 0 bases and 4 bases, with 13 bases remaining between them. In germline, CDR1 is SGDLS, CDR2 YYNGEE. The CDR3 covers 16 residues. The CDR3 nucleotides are TGTGCCAGCAGCGTAGTCGACTTCGAAGGCACCGGGGAGCTGTTTTTT. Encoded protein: CASSVVDFEGTGELFF.

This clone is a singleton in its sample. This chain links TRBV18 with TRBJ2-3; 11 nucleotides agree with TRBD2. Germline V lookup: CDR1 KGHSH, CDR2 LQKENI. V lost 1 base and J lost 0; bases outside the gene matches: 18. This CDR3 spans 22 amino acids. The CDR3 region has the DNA TGTGCCAGCTCACCACTCCCCGCTAGCGGGAGGCCCCAACCCATAAGCACAGATACGCAGTATTTT. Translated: CASSPLPASGRPQPISTDTQYF.

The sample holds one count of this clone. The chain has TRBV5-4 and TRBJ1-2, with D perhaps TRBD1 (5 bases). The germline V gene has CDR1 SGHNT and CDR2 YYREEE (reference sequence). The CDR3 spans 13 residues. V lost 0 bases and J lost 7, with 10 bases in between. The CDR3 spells CASSLGTTGGYTF. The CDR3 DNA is TGTGCCAGCAGCTTGGGGACAACGGGTGGCTACACCTTC.

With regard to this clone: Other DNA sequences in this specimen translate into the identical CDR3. The DNA of the CDR3 is TGCAGTGCTAGCAGGGCGGGTGAGCAGTTCTTC. This encodes CSASRAGEQFF. This chain uses TRBV20-1 with TRBJ2-1, with D perhaps assigned TRBD1 or TRBD2 (5 bases each). CDR1 and CDR2 (germline): DFQATT, SNEGSKA (reference sequence). This CDR3 region has 11 residues. V lost 3 bases and J lost 9, with 9 bases in between.

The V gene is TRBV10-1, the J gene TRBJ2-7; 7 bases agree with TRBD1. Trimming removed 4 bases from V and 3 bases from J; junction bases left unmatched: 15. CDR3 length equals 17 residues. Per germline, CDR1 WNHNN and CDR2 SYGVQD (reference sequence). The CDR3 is CASSAGHFRTGGYEQYF. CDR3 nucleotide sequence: TGCGCCAGCAGTGCAGGCCATTTCAGGACAGGTGGCTACGAGCAGTACTTC.

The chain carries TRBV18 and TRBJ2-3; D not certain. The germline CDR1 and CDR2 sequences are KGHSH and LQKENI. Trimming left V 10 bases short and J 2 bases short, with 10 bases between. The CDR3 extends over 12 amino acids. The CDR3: CATSLPTDTQYF. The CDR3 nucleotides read TGTGCCACCTCCCTCCCCACAGATACGCAGTATTTT.

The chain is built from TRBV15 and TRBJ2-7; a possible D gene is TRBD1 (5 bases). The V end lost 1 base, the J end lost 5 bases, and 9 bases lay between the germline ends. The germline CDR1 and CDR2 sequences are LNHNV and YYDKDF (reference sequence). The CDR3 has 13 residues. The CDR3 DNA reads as TGTGCCACCAGCAGAGCCGACAGAGACGAGCAGTACTTC. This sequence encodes CATSRADRDEQYF.

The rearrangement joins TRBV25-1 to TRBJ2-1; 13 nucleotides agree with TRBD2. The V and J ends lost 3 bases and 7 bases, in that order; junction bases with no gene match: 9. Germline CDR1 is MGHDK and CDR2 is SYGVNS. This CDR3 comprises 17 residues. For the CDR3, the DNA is TGTGCCAGCAGTGACGTGACCGGGACTAGCGGGGAAAATGAGCAGTTCTTC. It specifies CASSDVTGTSGENEQFF. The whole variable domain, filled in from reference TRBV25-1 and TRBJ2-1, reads EADIYQTPRYLVIGTGKKITLECSQTMGHDKMYWYQQDPGMELHLIHYSYGVNSTEKGDLSSESTVSRIRTEHFPLTLESARPSHTSQYLCASSDVTGTSGENEQFFGPGTRLTVL.

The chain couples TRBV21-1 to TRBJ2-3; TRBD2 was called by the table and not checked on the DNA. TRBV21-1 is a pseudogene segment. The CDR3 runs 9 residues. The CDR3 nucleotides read TGTGCCAGCAGCAAAGTCCCCGAGTTT. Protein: CASSKVPEF.

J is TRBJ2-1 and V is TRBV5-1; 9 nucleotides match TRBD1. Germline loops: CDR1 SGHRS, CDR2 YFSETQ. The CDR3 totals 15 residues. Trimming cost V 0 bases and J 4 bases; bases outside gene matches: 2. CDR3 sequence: CASSLGGQGYNEQFF. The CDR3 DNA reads TGCGCCAGCAGCTTGGGGGGACAGGGTTACAATGAGCAGTTCTTC.

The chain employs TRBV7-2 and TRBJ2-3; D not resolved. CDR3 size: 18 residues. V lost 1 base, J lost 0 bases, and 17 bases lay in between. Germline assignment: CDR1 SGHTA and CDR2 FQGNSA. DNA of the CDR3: TGTGCCAGCAGCTTAGAATTTCCCTCCCTCCTTAGCACAGATACGCAGTATTTT. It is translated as CASSLEFPSLLSTDTQYF.